This passage covers 32 T cell receptor beta chains from one sample sequenced in a study of identifying expanded T cells in peripheral blood. The table came from immunoSEQ multiplex PCR; TCRdb's copy has only in-frame clones and leaves some out. The data contain under 100,000 clones, approximately 90% of them seen just once; the ten biggest clones take up roughly 7.7%. The sequenced material came from blood. The receptors here all came from a person aged 18-70 years in good health.

The chain couples TRBV19 to TRBJ1-2, with D possibly matching TRBD1 (5 bases). This CDR3 region has 12 residues. The germline V and J ends were trimmed by 6 bases and 8 bases, with 13 bases remaining between them. Germline V gene sequence: CDR1 LNHDA, CDR2 SQIVND (reference sequence). The CDR3 sequence: CASRGAAGGYTF. Here the CDR3 DNA reads TGTGCCAGTAGAGGGGCAGCGGGCGGCTACACCTTC.

The chain recombines TRBV28 with TRBJ1-5; weak D call: TRBD1 (5 bases). CDR1 MDHEN and CDR2 SYDVKM come from the germline V gene. The V end lost 3 bases, the J end lost 6 bases, and 6 bases lay between the germline ends. The CDR3 covers 12 residues. This CDR3 reads CASSLGGQPQHF. The CDR3 DNA sequence: TGTGCCAGCAGTTTGGGGGGTCAGCCCCAGCATTTT.

This CDR3 reads CASSLLRNRDSSMGGYTF. The CDR3 DNA follows: TGTGCCAGCAGCTTATTACGGAACCGTGACAGTTCGATGGGTGGCTACACCTTC. The chain joins TRBV5-6 to TRBJ1-2; TRBD1 is a possible D gene (5 bases). The CDR3 sequence is 18 residues long. CDR1 and CDR2 from the germline V gene are SGHDT and YYEEEE. Trimming stripped 2 bases from V and 7 bases from J, with 27 bases between.

V usage is TRBV7-2 and J usage is TRBJ2-7; the match to TRBD2 covers 10 bases. Germline V gene sequence: CDR1 SGHTA, CDR2 FQGNSA. This CDR3 contains 18 residues. V trimming: 4 bases; J trimming: 2 bases; junction bases outside the gene matches: 14. CDR3 loop: CASSSRLGAGGPPYEQYF. The CDR3, as DNA: TGTGCCAGCAGCTCACGCTTAGGAGCGGGAGGGCCCCCCTACGAGCAGTACTTC. Together with reference TRBV7-2 and TRBJ2-7, the CDR3 gives the full variable domain: GAGVSQSPSNKVTEKGKDVELRCDPISGHTALYWYRQSLGQGLEFLIYFQGNSAPDKSGLPSDRFSAERTGGSVSTLTIQRTQQEDSAVYLCASSSRLGAGGPPYEQYFGPGTRLTVT.

The chain recombines TRBV18 with TRBJ2-1, with a weak D call TRBD2 (5 bases). Germline CDR1 KGHSH, CDR2 LQKENI. V shed 6 bases and J shed 0 bases, with 15 bases lying between them. The CDR3 extends over 16 amino acids. In DNA, the CDR3 is TGTGCCAGCTCTCCCACTGGGAGAAGCTCCTACAATGAGCAGTTCTTC. It encodes CASSPTGRSSYNEQFF.

The V call is TRBV29-1, the J call TRBJ2-7; 10 positions match TRBD1. The CDR3 runs to 13 residues. CDR1 is SQVTM, CDR2 ANQGSEA, per germline. Trimming removed 6 bases from V and 5 bases from J; junction bases left unmatched: 7. For the CDR3, the DNA is TGCAGCGTCGCGGACAGGGGGGTAGACGAGCAGTACTTC. Translated, it gives CSVADRGVDEQYF.

The V and J genes are TRBV10-3 and TRBJ1-1, with 12 bases fitting TRBD1. The CDR3 extends over 19 amino acids. Germline V lookup: CDR1 ENHRY, CDR2 SYGVKD. V shed 6 bases, J shed 1 base, and the junction held 15 bases outside the gene matches. The CDR3 bases are TGTGCCATCAGGGAGGGAAATCCGGGACAGGGGGCGTCGAACACTGAAGCTTTCTTT. It yields the protein CAIREGNPGQGASNTEAFF.

The chain uses TRBV7-2 and TRBJ2-5; D is uncertain. Per germline, CDR1 SGHTA and CDR2 FQGNSA. The CDR3 contains 14 residues. V lost 0 bases, J lost 5 bases, and 10 bases lay in between. The CDR3: CASSLAGNGETQYF. CDR3 in DNA: TGTGCCAGCAGCTTAGCGGGGAACGGGGAGACCCAGTACTTC.

J is TRBJ2-7 and V is TRBV28; the D is unclear. Germline loops: CDR1 MDHEN, CDR2 SYDVKM. The CDR3 has 12 amino acids. V was trimmed by 4 bases and J by 2 bases, leaving 6 bases between them. The CDR3 DNA reads as TGTGCCAGCAGTTCAGGAACCTACGAGCAGTACTTC. Its protein is CASSSGTYEQYF.

The chain employs TRBV14 and TRBJ2-2, with 10 bases aligning to TRBD2. The CDR3 totals 17 residues. Unmatched junction bases numbered 7, after V lost 3 bases and J lost 3 bases. Germline V gives CDR1 SGHDN, CDR2 FVKESK. CDR3: CASSQRRTSGDTGELFF. The DNA of the CDR3 is TGTGCCAGCAGCCAGCGAAGGACTAGCGGCGACACCGGGGAGCTGTTTTTT.

This clone was seen just once. The chain has TRBV11-2 and TRBJ1-4; TRBD1 might be the D (5 bases). The CDR3 runs to 14 residues. Looked up from germline, CDR1 is SGHAT and CDR2 is FQNNGV. The ends were cut back, 2 bases at V and 10 bases at J, with 14 bases in the middle. The CDR3 sequence: CASSLPGPGGKLFF. As DNA, the CDR3 is TGTGCCAGCAGCTTACCGGGACCGGGGGGAAAACTGTTTTTT.

This chain links TRBV11-2 with TRBJ2-1, with D unclear. The CDR3 sequence is 16 residues long. Germline assignment: CDR1 SGHAT and CDR2 FQNNGV. Trimming shortened V by 4 bases and J by 0 bases, and 13 bases separated the two germline ends. The CDR3 coding sequence is TGTGCCAGCAGCTCGTCCGCAAAAGGCTCCTACAATGAGCAGTTCTTC. It yields the protein CASSSSAKGSYNEQFF.

The chain uses TRBV29-1 and TRBJ2-1; D might be TRBD1 or TRBD2, each matching 5 bases. Germline-derived CDR1 and CDR2 are SQVTM and ANQGSEA. V lost 3 bases to trimming and J lost 8 bases, with 26 bases between them. The length of the CDR3 is 17 residues. The CDR3 protein is CSVDAVEGLAGVDEQFF. The CDR3, as DNA: TGCAGCGTTGACGCGGTTGAGGGGCTAGCAGGAGTGGATGAGCAGTTCTTC.

J is TRBJ2-7 and V is TRBV14; TRBD1 agrees at 8 bases. Germline CDR1 reads SGHDN; CDR2 reads FVKESK. The J segment lost 2 bases and the V segment lost 2 bases, leaving 2 bases of the junction unmatched. This CDR3 is 14 amino acids long. The CDR3 sequence: CASSQLQGAYEQYF. The CDR3 nucleotides are TGTGCCAGCAGCCAACTACAGGGGGCCTACGAGCAGTACTTC. Supplemented by reference TRBV14 and TRBJ2-7, the full variable domain reads EAGVTQFPSHSVIEKGQTVTLRCDPISGHDNLYWYRRVMGKEIKFLLHFVKESKQDESGMPNNRFLAERTGGTYSTLKVQPAELEDSGVYFCASSQLQGAYEQYFGPGTRLTVT.

The chain is built from TRBV5-1 and TRBJ2-7, with 9 bases matching TRBD2. With 0 bases clipped from V and 2 bases from J, the junction kept 3 bases outside the gene matches. This CDR3 is built from 15 residues. The germline V gene has CDR1 SGHRS and CDR2 YFSETQ. This chain's CDR3 is CASSLVASGAYEQYF. CDR3 DNA sequence: TGCGCCAGCAGCTTGGTAGCTAGCGGGGCCTACGAGCAGTACTTC.

Here the CDR3 reads CASGESGIRTDTQYF. The CDR3 nucleotides are TGTGCCAGCGGGGAGTCGGGGATCCGCACAGATACGCAGTATTTT. The chain combines TRBV9 with TRBJ2-3, with D maybe TRBD2 (5 bases). This CDR3 is 15 amino acids long. With 7 bases removed from V and 1 base from J, the gap between germline ends came to 16 bases. Germline-derived CDR1 and CDR2 are SGDLS and YYNGEE.

CDR3 in DNA: TGCGCCAGCAGTCTGGAACCTGGGTCCCATAGCAATCAGCCCCAGCATTTT. The encoded protein is CASSLEPGSHSNQPQHF. The chain uses TRBV5-1 and TRBJ1-5; D uncertain. Germline values: CDR1 SGHRS, CDR2 YFSETQ. This CDR3 is built from 17 residues. Trimming left V 5 bases short and J 0 bases short, with 18 bases between.

The rearrangement links TRBV6-6 to TRBJ1-3; the D is unclear. The CDR3 sequence is 14 residues long. V lost 6 bases and J lost 0, with 9 bases in between. Germline V gene sequence: CDR1 MNHNY, CDR2 SVGAGI (reference sequence). The CDR3 DNA is TGTGCCAGCAGCCCGGGCCACTCTGGAAACACCATATATTTT. Translation gives CASSPGHSGNTIYF.

This clone appeared a few times. The V call is TRBV2, the J call TRBJ1-6; a weak D match, TRBD1 (6 bases). Germline CDR1 and CDR2: SNHLY and FYNNEI. V was pared by 6 bases and J by 3 bases, with 6 bases between. The CDR3 contains 13 residues. The CDR3 sequence is CASRDSYNSPLHF. For the CDR3, the DNA is TGTGCCAGCAGGGACAGCTATAATTCACCCCTCCACTTT. The full variable domain, in which reference TRBV2 and TRBJ1-6 provide the parts outside the CDR3, is EPEVTQTPSHQVTQMGQEVILRCVPISNHLYFYWYRQILGQKVEFLVSFYNNEISEKSEIFDDQFSVERPDGSNFTLKIRSTKLEDSAMYFCASRDSYNSPLHFGNGTRLTVT.

V usage is TRBV2 and J usage is TRBJ2-2; tentative D call: TRBD2 (6 bases). V was clipped by 1 base and J by 5 bases, with 17 bases between them. CDR1 is SNHLY, CDR2 FYNNEI, per germline. The CDR3 covers 17 residues. This CDR3 reads CASSEGGTPESTGELFF. For the CDR3, the DNA is TGTGCCAGCAGTGAAGGCGGGACCCCTGAAAGTACCGGGGAGCTGTTTTTT.

CDR3 nucleotides: TGTGCCAGCAGCCAGACAGGGGGACCCTACGAGCAGTACTTC. Amino acid sequence: CASSQTGGPYEQYF. The genes are TRBV7-6 and TRBJ2-7; 9 bases fit TRBD1. This CDR3 region has 14 residues. V shed 5 bases, J shed 2 bases, and the junction held 4 bases outside the gene matches. Germline CDR1 and CDR2: SGHVS and FNYEAQ.

The J gene is TRBJ1-2, the V gene TRBV11-2, with 9 bases matching TRBD1. Looked up from germline, CDR1 is SGHAT and CDR2 is FQNNGV. J lost 6 bases, V lost 5 bases, and 10 bases had no gene match. CDR3 length: 15 amino acids. The CDR3 DNA follows: TGTGCCAGCAGCCGGGAGCGGGACAGGGAGGATGGCTACACCTTC. It encodes CASSRERDREDGYTF.

This sequence joins TRBV23-1 and TRBJ1-1; no reliable D call. TRBV23-1 is identified as an open reading frame with a role that is uncertain. V lost 1 base and J lost 0, with 18 bases in between. The CDR3 has 18 amino acids. The CDR3: CASSQFSSRTHLNTEAFF. The CDR3 DNA reads as TGCGCCAGCAGTCAATTTTCCAGCAGAACACACTTGAACACTGAAGCTTTCTTT.

This chain connects TRBV2 to TRBJ2-7; 11 bases are shared with TRBD2. The CDR3 length is 14 residues. The V gene's germline CDR1 is SNHLY and CDR2 FYNNEI. V shed 5 bases, J shed 4 bases, and the junction held 4 bases outside the gene matches. This CDR3 is CASSSTSGGYEQYF. The CDR3, as DNA: TGTGCCAGCAGTAGTACTAGCGGGGGTTACGAGCAGTACTTC.

This sequence joins TRBV6-1 and TRBJ2-7, with a possible D match to TRBD1 (5 bases). This CDR3 is 11 amino acids long. V was pared by 10 bases and J by 4 bases, with 11 bases between. Germline V lookup: CDR1 MNHNS, CDR2 SASEGT. CDR3 bases: TGTGCCACCGCAGGGTTTTACGAGCAGTACTTC. It codes for CATAGFYEQYF.

The chain recombines TRBV4-3 with TRBJ2-7, with 9 nucleotides matching TRBD2. CDR1 and CDR2 from the germline V gene are LGHNA and YSLEER. The junction had 10 bases not matched to a gene; V was cut back by 3 bases and J by 4 bases. The CDR3 is made up of 16 amino acids. CDR3 amino acids: CASSQISGSVQYEQYF. Here the CDR3 DNA reads TGCGCCAGCAGCCAGATTAGCGGGAGTGTGCAGTACGAGCAGTACTTC.

This sequence joins TRBV28 and TRBJ1-5; 7 bases match TRBD1. The junction had 9 bases not matched to a gene; V was cut back by 6 bases and J by 4 bases. CDR1 is MDHEN and CDR2 is SYDVKM in the germline V gene. CDR3 size: 15 residues. CDR3 sequence (DNA): TGTGCCAGCAGGATCCGGGACAGAAAAAATCAGCCCCAGCATTTT. As protein: CASRIRDRKNQPQHF.

The rearrangement joins TRBV30 to TRBJ2-2, with D perhaps TRBD1 (6 bases). The V gene's germline CDR1 is GTSNPN and CDR2 SVGIG (reference sequence). This CDR3 comprises 13 residues. V lost 3 bases, J lost 8 bases, and 13 bases lay in between. The chain's CDR3 is CAWSRGRGGELFF. The CDR3 bases are TGTGCCTGGAGCCGAGGCAGGGGAGGGGAGCTGTTTTTT.

This chain uses TRBV7-2 with TRBJ1-1, with unresolved D. The CDR3 is 12 residues long. The germline CDR1 and CDR2 sequences are SGHTA and FQGNSA. V was clipped by 2 bases and J by 4 bases, with 5 bases between them. The CDR3 loop reads CASSLSVTEAFF. The CDR3, as DNA: TGTGCCAGCAGCTTATCGGTCACTGAAGCTTTCTTT.

This clone was picked up one time. This chain uses TRBV11-2 with TRBJ2-1; perhaps TRBD2 as D (6 bases). V was clipped by 5 bases and J by 4 bases, with 12 bases between them. Per the germline V gene, CDR1 is SGHAT and CDR2 is FQNNGV. This CDR3 comprises 14 residues. The CDR3 coding sequence is TGTGCCAGCAGCCCCCGCCGGGGGTACAATGAGCAGTTCTTC. Translation gives CASSPRRGYNEQFF.

Only one count was recorded for this clone. The chain combines TRBV6-1 with TRBJ2-1, with TRBD1 identical over 9 bases. CDR3 length: 15 residues. Per germline, CDR1 MNHNS and CDR2 SASEGT. Losses at the gene ends were 11 bases for V and 4 bases for J; bases not matched to a gene: 12. The CDR3 DNA follows: TGTGCCGCCTTCAGTCGGGACAGGGCATACAATGAGCAGTTCTTC. This encodes CAAFSRDRAYNEQFF.

The genes are TRBV29-1 and TRBJ2-5; a possible D gene is TRBD1 (5 bases). The J call may be mistaken, given a closer DNA end match to TRBJ2-7. The CDR3 is 13 residues long. CDR1 is SQVTM, CDR2 ANQGSEA, per germline. In nucleotides, the CDR3 is TGCAGCGTTGAAGACAGGGTTCCCTACGAGCAGTACTTC. Residues: CSVEDRVPYEQYF.